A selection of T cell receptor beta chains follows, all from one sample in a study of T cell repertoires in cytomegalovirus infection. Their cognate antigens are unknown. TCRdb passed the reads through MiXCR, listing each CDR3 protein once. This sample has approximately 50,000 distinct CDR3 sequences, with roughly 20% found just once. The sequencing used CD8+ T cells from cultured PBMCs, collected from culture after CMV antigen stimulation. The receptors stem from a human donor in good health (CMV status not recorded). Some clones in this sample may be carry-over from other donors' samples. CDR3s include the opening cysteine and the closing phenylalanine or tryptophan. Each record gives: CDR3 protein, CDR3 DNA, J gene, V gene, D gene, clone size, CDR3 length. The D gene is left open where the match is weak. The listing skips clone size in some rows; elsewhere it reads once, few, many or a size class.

CDR3 protein: CASSPREGRTDTQYF
CDR3 DNA: TGTGCCAGCAGCCCCAGGGAGGGCCGCACAGATACGCAGTATTTT
J gene: TRBJ2-3
V gene: TRBV4-2
D gene: TRBD2
clone size: -
CDR3 length: 15

CDR3 protein: CASRPSGTSTDTQYF
CDR3 DNA: TGTGCCAGCAGACCTAGCGGGACTAGCACAGATACGCAGTATTTT
J gene: TRBJ2-3
V gene: TRBV28
D gene: TRBD2
clone size: -
CDR3 length: 15

CDR3 protein: CASSPSGTDDRGEKLFF
CDR3 DNA: TGTGCCAGCAGCCCCTCCGGGACGGACGACCGGGGGGAAAAACTGTTTTTT
J gene: TRBJ1-4
V gene: TRBV7-8
D gene: -
clone size: few
CDR3 length: 17

CDR3 protein: CASSQVRSTDTQYF
CDR3 DNA: TGCGCCAGCAGCCAAGTCCGCAGCACAGATACGCAGTATTTT
J gene: TRBJ2-3
V gene: TRBV4-1
D gene: -
clone size: few
CDR3 length: 14

CDR3 protein: CASSTPGPNYGYTF
CDR3 DNA: TGTGCCAGCAGTACACCGGGACCCAACTATGGCTACACCTTC
J gene: TRBJ1-2
V gene: TRBV6-5
D gene: -
clone size: -
CDR3 length: 14

CDR3 protein: CASSPRQGPYGYTF
CDR3 DNA: TGTGCCAGCAGTCCTAGACAGGGACCATATGGCTACACCTTC
J gene: TRBJ1-2
V gene: TRBV12-3/TRBV12-4
D gene: TRBD1
clone size: few
CDR3 length: 14

CDR3 protein: CASSESFTGRVEFF
CDR3 DNA: TGCGCCAGCAGTGAGTCCTTCACAGGGAGGGTCGAGTTCTTC
J gene: TRBJ2-1
V gene: TRBV10-2
D gene: -
clone size: -
CDR3 length: 14

CDR3 protein: CASSLSKGTGELFF
CDR3 DNA: TGTGCCAGCAGTCTATCAAAGGGGACCGGGGAGCTGTTTTTT
J gene: TRBJ2-2
V gene: TRBV6-2/TRBV6-3
D gene: -
clone size: many
CDR3 length: 14

CDR3 protein: CASSYPEDPTTNEKLFF
CDR3 DNA: TGTGCCAGCAGTTACCCCGAGGACCCCACAACTAATGAAAAACTGTTTTTT
J gene: TRBJ1-4
V gene: TRBV6-6
D gene: -
clone size: -
CDR3 length: 17

CDR3 protein: CASSTRQMRSSGNTIYF
CDR3 DNA: TGTGCCAGCAGTACACGACAGATGAGGAGCTCTGGAAACACCATATATTTT
J gene: TRBJ1-3
V gene: TRBV6-6
D gene: -
clone size: few
CDR3 length: 17

CDR3 protein: CASSLAQAHHYGYTF
CDR3 DNA: TGTGCCAGCAGCTTAGCACAGGCCCACCACTATGGCTACACCTTC
J gene: TRBJ1-2
V gene: TRBV7-9
D gene: -
clone size: -
CDR3 length: 15

CDR3 protein: CASSLARGRIETQYF
CDR3 DNA: TGTGCCAGCAGCTTAGCGAGGGGGCGCATCGAGACCCAGTACTTC
J gene: TRBJ2-5
V gene: TRBV7-2
D gene: TRBD1
clone size: many
CDR3 length: 15

CDR3 protein: CAIPVTGTTNEQFF
CDR3 DNA: TGTGCCATCCCGGTCACCGGGACCACCAATGAGCAGTTCTTC
J gene: TRBJ2-1
V gene: TRBV2
D gene: -
clone size: -
CDR3 length: 14

CDR3 protein: CASSGEGGFEKLFF
CDR3 DNA: TGTGCCAGCAGCGGGGAAGGGGGGTTTGAAAAACTGTTTTTT
J gene: TRBJ1-4
V gene: TRBV9
D gene: -
clone size: many
CDR3 length: 14

CDR3 protein: CASSIGQRNTEAFF
CDR3 DNA: TGTGCCAGTAGTATAGGCCAGAGGAACACTGAAGCTTTCTTT
J gene: TRBJ1-1
V gene: TRBV19
D gene: -
clone size: -
CDR3 length: 14

CDR3 protein: CASSSHREGYEQYF
CDR3 DNA: TGTGCCAGCAGCTCCCACAGGGAAGGTTACGAGCAGTACTTC
J gene: TRBJ2-7
V gene: TRBV7-9
D gene: -
clone size: few
CDR3 length: 14

CDR3 protein: CASSRFRDTSEAFF
CDR3 DNA: TGTGCCAGCAGTCGTTTCAGAGATACCTCTGAAGCTTTCTTT
J gene: TRBJ1-1
V gene: TRBV12-3/TRBV12-4
D gene: -
clone size: -
CDR3 length: 14

CDR3 protein: CSAVDRGVQSSYNSPLHF
CDR3 DNA: TGCAGTGCTGTGGACAGGGGGGTACAGAGCTCCTATAATTCACCCCTCCACTTT
J gene: TRBJ1-6
V gene: TRBV20-1
D gene: TRBD1
clone size: -
CDR3 length: 18

CDR3 protein: CASSPGLAAGQETQYF
CDR3 DNA: TGTGCCAGCAGCCCCGGACTAGCAGCAGGCCAAGAGACCCAGTACTTC
J gene: TRBJ2-5
V gene: TRBV7-2
D gene: TRBD2
clone size: many
CDR3 length: 16

CDR3 protein: CASSDMAGDTQYF
CDR3 DNA: TGCGCCAGCAGTGATATGGCTGGAGATACGCAGTATTTT
J gene: TRBJ2-3
V gene: TRBV10-1
D gene: -
clone size: -
CDR3 length: 13

CDR3 protein: CAISDYELSEQYF
CDR3 DNA: TGTGCCATCAGTGATTATGAACTAAGCGAGCAGTACTTC
J gene: TRBJ2-7
V gene: TRBV10-3
D gene: -
clone size: many
CDR3 length: 13

CDR3 protein: CATSDGKGFEQYF
CDR3 DNA: TGTGCCACCAGTGACGGGAAGGGGTTCGAGCAGTACTTC
J gene: TRBJ2-7
V gene: TRBV24-1
D gene: -
clone size: -
CDR3 length: 13

CDR3 protein: CASSLGGATQADTQYF
CDR3 DNA: TGTGCCAGCAGCTTAGGGGGGGCCACTCAGGCAGATACGCAGTATTTT
J gene: TRBJ2-3
V gene: TRBV11-2
D gene: -
clone size: few
CDR3 length: 16

CDR3 protein: CASSPAGLAGGVPQYF
CDR3 DNA: TGTGCCAGCAGTCCCGCGGGACTAGCGGGAGGAGTTCCGCAGTATTTT
J gene: TRBJ2-3
V gene: TRBV27
D gene: TRBD2
clone size: many
CDR3 length: 16

CDR3 protein: CASSLGSVYSNQPQHF
CDR3 DNA: TGTGCCAGCAGTTTAGGTAGCGTCTATAGCAATCAGCCCCAGCATTTT
J gene: TRBJ1-5
V gene: TRBV12-3/TRBV12-4
D gene: -
clone size: -
CDR3 length: 16

CDR3 protein: CASSYSGTGTEAFF
CDR3 DNA: TGTGCCAGCAGTTACTCTGGGACAGGGACCGAAGCTTTCTTT
J gene: TRBJ1-1
V gene: TRBV6-2/TRBV6-3
D gene: TRBD1
clone size: few
CDR3 length: 14

CDR3 protein: CASSTATGFYGYTF
CDR3 DNA: TGTGCCAGCAGCACAGCGACAGGGTTTTATGGCTACACCTTC
J gene: TRBJ1-2
V gene: TRBV13
D gene: TRBD1
clone size: few
CDR3 length: 14

CDR3 protein: CASSFPRDRGLRYGYTF
CDR3 DNA: TGTGCCAGCAGCTTCCCCCGGGACAGGGGGCTCCGGTATGGCTACACCTTC
J gene: TRBJ1-2
V gene: TRBV7-2
D gene: TRBD1
clone size: -
CDR3 length: 17

CDR3 protein: CASSPDRGDTGELFF
CDR3 DNA: TGTGCCAGCAGCCCCGACAGGGGAGACACCGGGGAGCTGTTTTTT
J gene: TRBJ2-2
V gene: TRBV28
D gene: TRBD1
clone size: few
CDR3 length: 15

CDR3 protein: CASTDGGIYLYEQYF
CDR3 DNA: TGTGCCAGCACCGACGGGGGAATTTACCTCTACGAGCAGTACTTC
J gene: TRBJ2-7
V gene: TRBV2
D gene: -
clone size: few
CDR3 length: 15

CDR3 protein: CASSQGGFNQPQHF
CDR3 DNA: TGTGCCAGCAGCCAGGGGGGGTTCAATCAGCCCCAGCATTTT
J gene: TRBJ1-5
V gene: TRBV7-6
D gene: TRBD1
clone size: -
CDR3 length: 14

CDR3 protein: CASSFSRSREQYF
CDR3 DNA: TGTGCCAGCAGTTTTAGCAGGTCGCGGGAGCAGTACTTC
J gene: TRBJ2-7
V gene: TRBV12-3/TRBV12-4
D gene: -
clone size: few
CDR3 length: 13

CDR3 protein: CASSEPYEQYF
CDR3 DNA: TGTGCCAGCAGTGAACCCTACGAGCAGTACTTC
J gene: TRBJ2-7
V gene: TRBV6-1
D gene: -
clone size: few
CDR3 length: 11

CDR3 protein: CASSLSTANEQFF
CDR3 DNA: TGTGCCAGCAGTTTAAGTACAGCAAATGAGCAGTTCTTC
J gene: TRBJ2-1
V gene: TRBV12-3/TRBV12-4
D gene: -
clone size: -
CDR3 length: 13

CDR3 protein: CATREKGDMNTEAFF
CDR3 DNA: TGTGCCACCAGAGAAAAGGGGGACATGAACACTGAAGCTTTCTTT
J gene: TRBJ1-1
V gene: TRBV15
D gene: -
clone size: few
CDR3 length: 15

CDR3 protein: CASSGRQGAASEAFF
CDR3 DNA: TGTGCCAGCAGTGGTAGACAGGGGGCCGCGTCTGAAGCTTTCTTT
J gene: TRBJ1-1
V gene: TRBV12-3/TRBV12-4
D gene: TRBD1
clone size: few
CDR3 length: 15

CDR3 protein: CASSHSYNEQFF
CDR3 DNA: TGTGCCAGCAGTCACTCCTACAATGAGCAGTTCTTC
J gene: TRBJ2-1
V gene: TRBV12-3/TRBV12-4
D gene: -
clone size: few
CDR3 length: 12

CDR3 protein: CASSQEDGGSYNEQFF
CDR3 DNA: TGCGCCAGCAGCCAAGAGGACGGGGGCTCCTACAATGAGCAGTTCTTC
J gene: TRBJ2-1
V gene: TRBV4-1
D gene: -
clone size: -
CDR3 length: 16

CDR3 protein: CASSSRGSQNTEAFF
CDR3 DNA: TGCGCCAGCAGCTCTCGGGGATCCCAGAACACTGAAGCTTTCTTT
J gene: TRBJ1-1
V gene: TRBV5-1
D gene: -
clone size: few
CDR3 length: 15

CDR3 protein: CASSYGAGGPYNEQFF
CDR3 DNA: TGTGCCAGCAGTTACGGGGCGGGGGGGCCCTACAATGAGCAGTTCTTC
J gene: TRBJ2-1
V gene: TRBV6-2/TRBV6-3
D gene: TRBD2
clone size: few
CDR3 length: 16

CDR3 protein: CASSHGLAGPYEQYF
CDR3 DNA: TGTGCCAGCAGCCACGGACTAGCGGGTCCCTACGAGCAGTACTTC
J gene: TRBJ2-7
V gene: TRBV4-2
D gene: TRBD2
clone size: few
CDR3 length: 15

CDR3 protein: CASSPAGSSYNEQFF
CDR3 DNA: TGTGCCAGCAGCCCAGCCGGAAGCTCCTACAATGAGCAGTTCTTC
J gene: TRBJ2-1
V gene: TRBV3-1
D gene: -
clone size: few
CDR3 length: 15

CDR3 protein: CASSLERGNTIYF
CDR3 DNA: TGTGCCAGCAGCTTAGAGCGTGGAAACACCATATATTTT
J gene: TRBJ1-3
V gene: TRBV7-8
D gene: -
clone size: few
CDR3 length: 13

CDR3 protein: CASSLLGQGYTEAFF
CDR3 DNA: TGTGCCAGCAGTCTACTAGGGCAGGGGTACACTGAAGCTTTCTTT
J gene: TRBJ1-1
V gene: TRBV6-1
D gene: -
clone size: few
CDR3 length: 15

CDR3 protein: CASSPRPLAGRSYNEQFF
CDR3 DNA: TGTGCCAGCAGCCCAAGGCCCTTAGCGGGGCGTTCCTACAATGAGCAGTTCTTC
J gene: TRBJ2-1
V gene: TRBV7-2
D gene: TRBD2
clone size: few
CDR3 length: 18

CDR3 protein: CASGLVQGVQSGLIYEQYF
CDR3 DNA: TGTGCTAGTGGTTTGGTACAGGGGGTACAGTCGGGACTCATTTACGAGCAGTACTTC
J gene: TRBJ2-7
V gene: TRBV12-5
D gene: TRBD1
clone size: -
CDR3 length: 19

CDR3 protein: CASSYSALHEQYF
CDR3 DNA: TGTGCCAGCAGTTACTCGGCCCTCCACGAGCAGTACTTC
J gene: TRBJ2-7
V gene: TRBV6-6
D gene: -
clone size: few
CDR3 length: 13

CDR3 protein: CASSQETGANTEAFF
CDR3 DNA: TGTGCCAGCAGCCAAGAGACAGGGGCGAACACTGAAGCTTTCTTT
J gene: TRBJ1-1
V gene: TRBV4-2
D gene: TRBD1
clone size: -
CDR3 length: 15

CDR3 protein: CASNPGENIQYF
CDR3 DNA: TGTGCCAGCAATCCTGGGGAGAACATTCAGTACTTC
J gene: TRBJ2-4
V gene: TRBV7-9
D gene: -
clone size: once
CDR3 length: 12

CDR3 protein: CASSPGNTEAFF
CDR3 DNA: TGTGCCAGCAGCCCCGGGAACACTGAAGCTTTCTTT
J gene: TRBJ1-1
V gene: TRBV12-3/TRBV12-4
D gene: -
clone size: many
CDR3 length: 12

CDR3 protein: CAISAELAKNIQYF
CDR3 DNA: TGTGCCATCAGTGCCGAACTAGCCAAAAACATTCAGTACTTC
J gene: TRBJ2-4
V gene: TRBV10-3
D gene: -
clone size: few
CDR3 length: 14

CDR3 protein: CASSYPAGQGSDGELFF
CDR3 DNA: TGTGCCAGCAGCTATCCCGCGGGACAGGGGAGTGACGGGGAGCTGTTTTTT
J gene: TRBJ2-2
V gene: TRBV7-2
D gene: TRBD1
clone size: few
CDR3 length: 17

CDR3 protein: CASREGSYTEAFF
CDR3 DNA: TGTGCCAGCAGAGAAGGGAGTTACACTGAAGCTTTCTTT
J gene: TRBJ1-1
V gene: TRBV6-2/TRBV6-3
D gene: -
clone size: few
CDR3 length: 13

CDR3 protein: CASSSSSVSSYNEQFF
CDR3 DNA: TGTGCCAGCAGCTCCTCGTCGGTAAGCTCCTACAATGAGCAGTTCTTC
J gene: TRBJ2-1
V gene: TRBV7-9
D gene: -
clone size: few
CDR3 length: 16

CDR3 protein: CASSLGTVLTEAFF
CDR3 DNA: TGTGCCAGCAGCCTTGGGACAGTCCTTACTGAAGCTTTCTTT
J gene: TRBJ1-1
V gene: TRBV7-3
D gene: TRBD1
clone size: -
CDR3 length: 14

CDR3 protein: CASSIKGQGPADTQYF
CDR3 DNA: TGTGCCAGTAGTATAAAAGGGCAGGGCCCTGCAGATACGCAGTATTTT
J gene: TRBJ2-3
V gene: TRBV19
D gene: -
clone size: -
CDR3 length: 16

CDR3 protein: CASSLARGDEQFF
CDR3 DNA: TGTGCCAGCAGTTTAGCGAGGGGCGATGAGCAGTTCTTC
J gene: TRBJ2-1
V gene: TRBV12-3/TRBV12-4
D gene: -
clone size: many
CDR3 length: 13

CDR3 protein: CASSPGPGANTEAFF
CDR3 DNA: TGTGCCAGCAGCCCCGGTCCCGGAGCGAACACTGAAGCTTTCTTT
J gene: TRBJ1-1
V gene: TRBV7-6
D gene: -
clone size: -
CDR3 length: 15

CDR3 protein: CASSLTGQDGYSNQPQHF
CDR3 DNA: TGTGCCAGCAGTTTAACAGGGCAGGACGGTTATAGCAATCAGCCCCAGCATTTT
J gene: TRBJ1-5
V gene: TRBV27
D gene: -
clone size: -
CDR3 length: 18